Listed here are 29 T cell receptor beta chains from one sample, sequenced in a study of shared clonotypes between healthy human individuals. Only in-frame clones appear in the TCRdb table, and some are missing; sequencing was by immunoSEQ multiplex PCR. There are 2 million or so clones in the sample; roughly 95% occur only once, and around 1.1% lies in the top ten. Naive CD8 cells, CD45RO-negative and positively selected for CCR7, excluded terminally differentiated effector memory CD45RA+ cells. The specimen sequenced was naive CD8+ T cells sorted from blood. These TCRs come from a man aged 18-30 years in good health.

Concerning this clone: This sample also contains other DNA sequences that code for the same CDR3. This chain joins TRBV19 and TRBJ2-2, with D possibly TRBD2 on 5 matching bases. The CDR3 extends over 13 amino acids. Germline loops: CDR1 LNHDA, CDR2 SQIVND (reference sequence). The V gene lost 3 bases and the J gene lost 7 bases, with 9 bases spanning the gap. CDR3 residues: CASSIGESGELFF. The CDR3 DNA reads TGTGCCAGTAGTATTGGGGAGAGCGGGGAGCTGTTTTTT.

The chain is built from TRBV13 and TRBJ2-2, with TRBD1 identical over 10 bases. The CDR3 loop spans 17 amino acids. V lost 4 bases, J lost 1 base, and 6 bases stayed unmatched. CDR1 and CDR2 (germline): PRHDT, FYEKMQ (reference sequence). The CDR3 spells CASSSYGDRGNTGELFF. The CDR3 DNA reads TGTGCCAGCAGCTCCTACGGGGACAGGGGGAACACCGGGGAGCTGTTTTTT.

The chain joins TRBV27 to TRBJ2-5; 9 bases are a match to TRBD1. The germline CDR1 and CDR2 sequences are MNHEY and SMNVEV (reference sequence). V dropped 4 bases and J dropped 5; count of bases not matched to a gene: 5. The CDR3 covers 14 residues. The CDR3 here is CASSSTGGYETQYF. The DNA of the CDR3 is TGTGCCAGCAGTTCAACAGGGGGCTATGAGACCCAGTACTTC.

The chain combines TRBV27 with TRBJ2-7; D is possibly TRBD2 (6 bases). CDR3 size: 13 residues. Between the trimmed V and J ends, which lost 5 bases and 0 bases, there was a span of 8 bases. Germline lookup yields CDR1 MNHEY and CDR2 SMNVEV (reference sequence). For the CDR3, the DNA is TGTGCCAGCAGTCAGGAGGGCTCCTACGAGCAGTACTTC. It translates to CASSQEGSYEQYF.

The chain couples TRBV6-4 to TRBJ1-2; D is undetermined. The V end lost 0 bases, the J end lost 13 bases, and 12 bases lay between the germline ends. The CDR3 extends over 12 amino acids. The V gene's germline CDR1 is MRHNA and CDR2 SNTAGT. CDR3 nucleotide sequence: TGTGCCAGCAGTGACTCTCTCGGTCTTTTCACCTTC. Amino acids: CASSDSLGLFTF.

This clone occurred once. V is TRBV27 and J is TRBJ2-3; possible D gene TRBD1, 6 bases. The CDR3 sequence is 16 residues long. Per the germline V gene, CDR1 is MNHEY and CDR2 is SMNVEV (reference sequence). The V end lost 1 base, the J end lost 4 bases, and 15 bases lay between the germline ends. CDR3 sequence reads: CASSLFVRGIADTQYF. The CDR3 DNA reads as TGTGCCAGCAGTTTATTCGTCAGGGGAATCGCAGATACGCAGTATTTT.

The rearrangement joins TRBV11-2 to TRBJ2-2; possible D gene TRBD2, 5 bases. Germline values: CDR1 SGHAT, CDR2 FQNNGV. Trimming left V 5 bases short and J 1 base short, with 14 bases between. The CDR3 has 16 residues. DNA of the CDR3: TGTGCCAGCAGCGTAGGCCGGACTGTGAACACCGGGGAGCTGTTTTTT. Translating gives CASSVGRTVNTGELFF.

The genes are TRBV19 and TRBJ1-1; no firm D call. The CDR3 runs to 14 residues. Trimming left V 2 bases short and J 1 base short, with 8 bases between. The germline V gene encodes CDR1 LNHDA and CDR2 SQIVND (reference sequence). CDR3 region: CASSILGENTEAFF. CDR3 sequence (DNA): TGTGCCAGTAGTATACTGGGCGAGAACACTGAAGCTTTCTTT.

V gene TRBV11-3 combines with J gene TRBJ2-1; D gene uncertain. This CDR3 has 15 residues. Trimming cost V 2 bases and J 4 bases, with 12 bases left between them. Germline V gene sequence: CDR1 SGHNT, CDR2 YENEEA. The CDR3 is CASSLNSLGYNEQFF. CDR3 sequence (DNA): TGTGCCAGCAGCTTAAATTCCCTAGGGTACAATGAGCAGTTCTTC.

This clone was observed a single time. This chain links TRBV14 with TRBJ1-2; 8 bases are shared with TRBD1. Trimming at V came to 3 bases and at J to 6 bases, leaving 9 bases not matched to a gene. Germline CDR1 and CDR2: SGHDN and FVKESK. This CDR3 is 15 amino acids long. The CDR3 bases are TGTGCCAGCAGCCAGCACTCCAGGGGGCTGGATGGCTACACCTTC. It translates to CASSQHSRGLDGYTF.

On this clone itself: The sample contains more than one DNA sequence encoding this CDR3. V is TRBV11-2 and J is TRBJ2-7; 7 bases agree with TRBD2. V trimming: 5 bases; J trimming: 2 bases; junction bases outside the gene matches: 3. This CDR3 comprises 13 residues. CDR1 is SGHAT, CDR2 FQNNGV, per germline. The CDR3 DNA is TGTGCCAGCAGCACCGGACTAGCCTACGAGCAGTACTTC. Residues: CASSTGLAYEQYF.

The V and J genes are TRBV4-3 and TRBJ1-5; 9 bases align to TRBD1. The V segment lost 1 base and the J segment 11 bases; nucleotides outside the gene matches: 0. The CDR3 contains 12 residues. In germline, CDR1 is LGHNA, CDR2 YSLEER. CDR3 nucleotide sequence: TGCGCCAGCAGCCAAGGGGACAGGGCCCAGCATTTT. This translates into CASSQGDRAQHF.

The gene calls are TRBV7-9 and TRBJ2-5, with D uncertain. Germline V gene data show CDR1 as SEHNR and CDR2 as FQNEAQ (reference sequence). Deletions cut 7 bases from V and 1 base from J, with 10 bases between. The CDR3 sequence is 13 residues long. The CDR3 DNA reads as TGTGCCAGCATTCTTCCTAGCCAAGAGACCCAGTACTTC. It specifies CASILPSQETQYF.

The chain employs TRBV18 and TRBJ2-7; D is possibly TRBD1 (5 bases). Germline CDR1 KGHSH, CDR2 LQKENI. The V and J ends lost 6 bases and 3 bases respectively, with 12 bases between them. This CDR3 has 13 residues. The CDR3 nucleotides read TGTGCCAGCTCGTATGACAGCGTCTACGAGCAGTACTTC. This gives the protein CASSYDSVYEQYF. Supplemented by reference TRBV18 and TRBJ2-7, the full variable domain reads NAGVMQNPRHLVRRRGQEARLRCSPMKGHSHVYWYRQLPEEGLKFMVYLQKENIIDESGMPKERFSAEFPKEGPSILRIQQVVRGDSAAYFCASSYDSVYEQYFGPGTRLTVT.

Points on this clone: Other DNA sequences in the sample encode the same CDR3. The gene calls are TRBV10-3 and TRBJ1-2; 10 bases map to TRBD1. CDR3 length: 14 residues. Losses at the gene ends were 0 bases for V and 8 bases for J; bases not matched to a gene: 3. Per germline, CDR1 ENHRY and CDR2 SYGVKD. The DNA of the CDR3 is TGTGCCATCAGTGAGTCCGGGACAGGGGACGGCTACACCTTC. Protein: CAISESGTGDGYTF.

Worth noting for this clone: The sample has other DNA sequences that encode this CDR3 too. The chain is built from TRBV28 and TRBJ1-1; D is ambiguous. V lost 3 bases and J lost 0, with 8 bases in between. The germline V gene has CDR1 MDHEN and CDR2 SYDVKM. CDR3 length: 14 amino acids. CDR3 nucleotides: TGTGCCAGCAGTTTCCGGCTGATGAACACTGAAGCTTTCTTT. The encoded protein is CASSFRLMNTEAFF.

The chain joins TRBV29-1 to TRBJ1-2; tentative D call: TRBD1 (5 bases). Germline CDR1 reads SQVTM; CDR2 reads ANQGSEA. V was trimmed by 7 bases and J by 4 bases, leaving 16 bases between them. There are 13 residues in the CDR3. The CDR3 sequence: CSADEGSSYGYTF. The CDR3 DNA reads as TGCAGCGCCGACGAGGGGAGTTCCTATGGCTACACCTTC.

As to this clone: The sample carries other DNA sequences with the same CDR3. The CDR3 coding sequence is TGTGCCAGCAGCTTTATCGCGGGAGGGCCCAATGAGCAGTTCTTC. Its translation: CASSFIAGGPNEQFF. The V and J genes are TRBV7-9 and TRBJ2-1; 9 bases match TRBD2. CDR1 SEHNR and CDR2 FQNEAQ come from the germline V gene (reference sequence). The CDR3 sequence is 15 residues long. V lost 3 bases to trimming and J lost 6 bases; unmatched junction nucleotides: 6.

CDR3 DNA sequence: TGTGCCAGCACCACGTGGGACGCAGGGACGGACGAGCAGTACTTC. This translates into CASTTWDAGTDEQYF. The J gene is TRBJ2-7, the V gene TRBV6-6; D is possibly TRBD1 or TRBD2 (5 bases each). Deletions cut 7 bases from V and 5 bases from J, with 21 bases between. Germline loops: CDR1 MNHNY, CDR2 SVGAGI (reference sequence). The CDR3 sequence is 15 residues long.

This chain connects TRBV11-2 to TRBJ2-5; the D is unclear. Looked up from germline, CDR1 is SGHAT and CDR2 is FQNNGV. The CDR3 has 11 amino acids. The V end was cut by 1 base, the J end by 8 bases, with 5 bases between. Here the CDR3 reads CASSLVSTQYF. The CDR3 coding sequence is TGTGCCAGCAGCTTAGTCTCAACCCAGTACTTC.

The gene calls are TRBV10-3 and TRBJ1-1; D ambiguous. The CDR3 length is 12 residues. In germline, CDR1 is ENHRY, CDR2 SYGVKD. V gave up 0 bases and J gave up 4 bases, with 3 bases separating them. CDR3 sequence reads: CAISESVTEAFF. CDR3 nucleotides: TGTGCCATCAGTGAGTCCGTCACTGAAGCTTTCTTT.

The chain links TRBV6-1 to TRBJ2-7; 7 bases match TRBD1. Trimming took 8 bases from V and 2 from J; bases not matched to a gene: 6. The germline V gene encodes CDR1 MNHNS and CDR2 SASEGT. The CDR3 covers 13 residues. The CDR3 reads CASEGQLTYEQYF. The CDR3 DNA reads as TGTGCCAGCGAGGGACAGCTAACCTACGAGCAGTACTTC.

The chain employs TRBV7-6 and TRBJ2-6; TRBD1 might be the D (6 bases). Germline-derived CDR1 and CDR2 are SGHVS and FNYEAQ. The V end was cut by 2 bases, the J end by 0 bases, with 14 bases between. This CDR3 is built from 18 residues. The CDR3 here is CASSLSAGGVSGANVLTF. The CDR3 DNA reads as TGTGCCAGCAGCTTATCAGCTGGGGGCGTCTCTGGGGCCAACGTCCTGACTTTC.

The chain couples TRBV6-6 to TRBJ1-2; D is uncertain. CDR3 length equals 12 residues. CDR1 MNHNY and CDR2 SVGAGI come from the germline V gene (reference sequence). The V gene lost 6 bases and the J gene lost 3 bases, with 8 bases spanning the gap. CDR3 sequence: CASSGVDYGYTF. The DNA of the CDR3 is TGTGCCAGCAGCGGGGTTGACTATGGCTACACCTTC.

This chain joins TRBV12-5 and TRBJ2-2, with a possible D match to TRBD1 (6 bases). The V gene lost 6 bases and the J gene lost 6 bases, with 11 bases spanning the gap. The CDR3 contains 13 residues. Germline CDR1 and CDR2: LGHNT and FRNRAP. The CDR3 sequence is CASGYRVSGELFF. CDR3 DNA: TGTGCTAGTGGGTACAGGGTGTCCGGGGAGCTGTTTTTT.

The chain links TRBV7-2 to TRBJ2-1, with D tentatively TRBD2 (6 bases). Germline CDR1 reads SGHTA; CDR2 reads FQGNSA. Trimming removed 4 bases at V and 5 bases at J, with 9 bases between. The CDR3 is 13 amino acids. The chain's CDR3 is CASSSRTNNEQFF. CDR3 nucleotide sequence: TGTGCCAGCAGCTCTCGGACTAACAATGAGCAGTTCTTC.

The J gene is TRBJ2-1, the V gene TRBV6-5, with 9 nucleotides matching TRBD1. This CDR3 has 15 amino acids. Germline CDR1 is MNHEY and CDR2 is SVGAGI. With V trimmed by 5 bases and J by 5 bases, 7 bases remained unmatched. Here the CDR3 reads CASSLDRGIHNEQFF. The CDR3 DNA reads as TGTGCCAGCAGTCTCGACAGGGGGATACACAATGAGCAGTTCTTC.

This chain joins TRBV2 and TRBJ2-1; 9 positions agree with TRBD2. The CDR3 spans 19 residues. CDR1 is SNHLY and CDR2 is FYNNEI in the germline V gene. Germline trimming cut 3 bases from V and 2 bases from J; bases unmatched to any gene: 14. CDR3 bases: TGTGCCAGCAGTGATTTAAGCGGGAGGTCTCACATCGCCTACAATGAGCAGTTCTTC. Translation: CASSDLSGRSHIAYNEQFF.

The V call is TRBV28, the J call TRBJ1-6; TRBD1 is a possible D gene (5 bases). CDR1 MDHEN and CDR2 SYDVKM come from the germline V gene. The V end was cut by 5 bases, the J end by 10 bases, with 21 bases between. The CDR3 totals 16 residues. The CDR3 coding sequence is TGTGCCAGCAGTGGGGAAGGGCTGGGGGGGTACTCACCCCTCCACTTT. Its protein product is CASSGEGLGGYSPLHF.